The 28 T cell receptor beta chains below all came from one sample that was sequenced in a study of PD-1 blockade in mismatch repair-deficient tumors. Sequenced by immunoSEQ multiplex PCR; TCRdb stores in-frame clones only, minus some. The data hold 100,000 to 150,000 clones, with about 85% observed a single time. The sample consisted of peripheral blood, taken 44 weeks after starting pembrolizumab. The receptors come from an adult with mismatch repair-deficient cancer.

Only a few counts were recorded for this clone. V usage is TRBV4-1 and J usage is TRBJ2-2, with TRBD1 identical over 7 bases. CDR1 is MGHRA, CDR2 YSYEKL, per germline. The trim removed 3 bases at V and 7 bases at J, leaving 11 bases unmatched. There are 16 residues in the CDR3. The CDR3 DNA reads as TGCGCCAGCAGCCACGAACCGACAGGGTTCGACGGGGAGCTGTTTTTT. Its protein is CASSHEPTGFDGELFF.

V and J are TRBV5-1 and TRBJ2-3; 7 positions match TRBD2. The CDR3 extends over 16 amino acids. CDR1 is SGHRS, CDR2 YFSETQ, per germline. The V and J ends lost 0 bases and 0 bases, in that order; junction bases with no gene match: 4. The CDR3 region is CASSLGASGSTDTQYF. DNA for the CDR3: TGCGCCAGCAGCTTGGGGGCTAGCGGCAGCACAGATACGCAGTATTTT.

V gene TRBV10-3 combines with J gene TRBJ2-3, with 7 bases that match TRBD1. Germline V CDR1 and CDR2: ENHRY, SYGVKD. Trimming removed 10 bases from V and 2 bases from J; junction bases left unmatched: 3. The CDR3 runs to 12 residues. The CDR3 protein is CASGQATDTQYF. CDR3 nucleotide sequence: TGTGCCAGCGGACAGGCCACAGATACGCAGTATTTT.

V usage is TRBV7-9 and J usage is TRBJ1-1; D is possibly TRBD1 (5 bases). CDR1 and CDR2 (germline): SEHNR, FQNEAQ (reference sequence). The CDR3 is 14 residues long. V was shortened by 4 bases and J by 7 bases, with 16 bases between the two germline ends. In DNA, the CDR3 is TGTGCCAGCAGCTCGATCCGGGGACCTATTGAAGCTTTCTTT. Amino acid sequence: CASSSIRGPIEAFF.

This clone has more than one count but fewer than ten. V usage is TRBV28 and J usage is TRBJ2-2; D perhaps matches TRBD1 (5 bases). CDR3 length: 14 residues. The V and J ends lost 6 bases and 8 bases respectively, with 16 bases between them. Germline-derived CDR1 and CDR2 are MDHEN and SYDVKM. CDR3 DNA: TGTGCCAGCAGCCCCCGGCTCAGGGATGGGGAGCTGTTTTTT. It translates to CASSPRLRDGELFF.

The chain recombines TRBV7-9 with TRBJ2-2, with D possibly being TRBD1 or TRBD2 (5 bases each). The V end lost 3 bases, the J end lost 0 bases, and 14 bases lay between the germline ends. CDR1 and CDR2 (germline): SEHNR, FQNEAQ (reference sequence). CDR3 length equals 17 residues. For the CDR3, the DNA is TGTGCCAGCAGCTTTAGGTCCGGGGCCCCGAACACCGGGGAGCTGTTTTTT. It encodes CASSFRSGAPNTGELFF.

The V call is TRBV2, the J call TRBJ2-2, with 12 nucleotides matching TRBD2. CDR1 SNHLY and CDR2 FYNNEI come from the germline V gene. The CDR3 runs to 15 residues. V lost 2 bases and J lost 6; bases outside the gene matches: 1. CDR3 in amino acids: CASSERLAGAGELFF. In DNA, the CDR3 is TGTGCCAGCAGTGAAAGACTAGCGGGAGCCGGGGAGCTGTTTTTT.

CDR3 amino acids: CASSLSPSLETQYF. The CDR3 DNA reads as TGTGCCAGCAGTTTATCGCCTAGCTTGGAGACCCAGTACTTC. V usage is TRBV27 and J usage is TRBJ2-5, with a possible D match to TRBD2 (5 bases). CDR3 length: 14 residues. Looked up from germline, CDR1 is MNHEY and CDR2 is SMNVEV (reference sequence). V gave up 0 bases and J gave up 5 bases, with 10 bases separating them.

The chain carries TRBV27 and TRBJ2-3; D is possibly TRBD1 or TRBD2 (5 bases each). Germline loops: CDR1 MNHEY, CDR2 SMNVEV (reference sequence). The CDR3 length is 15 residues. Trimming pared 1 base from V and 2 bases from J, leaving 10 bases between. CDR3 protein: CASSLWGRNTDTQYF. The CDR3, as DNA: TGTGCCAGCAGTTTATGGGGGAGAAACACAGATACGCAGTATTTT.

The chain uses TRBV5-1 and TRBJ2-6; no definite D call. Trimming removed 8 bases at V and 0 bases at J, with 3 bases between. The CDR3 is 12 amino acids. Germline CDR1 reads SGHRS; CDR2 reads YFSETQ. Here the CDR3 DNA reads TGCGCCAGGGACTCTGGGGCCAACGTCCTGACTTTC. Its translation is CARDSGANVLTF.

The chain joins TRBV28 to TRBJ2-3, with D possibly TRBD2 on 6 matching bases. There are 15 residues in the CDR3. V was shortened by 7 bases and J by 4 bases, with 18 bases between the two germline ends. Germline V gene data show CDR1 as MDHEN and CDR2 as SYDVKM. The CDR3 loop is CASTGGGRDSDTQYF. In nucleotides, the CDR3 is TGTGCCAGCACAGGAGGCGGGCGGGATTCAGATACGCAGTATTTT. Variable domain in full (rest from reference TRBV28 and TRBJ2-3): DVKVTQSSRYLVKRTGEKVFLECVQDMDHENMFWYRQDPGLGLRLIYFSYDVKMKEKGDIPEGYSVSREKKERFSLILESASTNQTSMYLCASTGGGRDSDTQYFGPGTRLTVL.

This sequence joins TRBV27 and TRBJ2-1; 13 positions agree with TRBD2. V was clipped by 5 bases and J by 2 bases; unmatched bases: 3. This CDR3 has 16 amino acids. Per the germline V gene, CDR1 is MNHEY and CDR2 is SMNVEV (reference sequence). The CDR3 sequence: CASSTGTSGAYNEQFF. The CDR3 DNA reads TGTGCCAGCAGTACCGGGACTAGCGGGGCCTACAATGAGCAGTTCTTC.

The rearrangement joins TRBV7-9 to TRBJ1-1; D perhaps matches TRBD1 (5 bases). The CDR3 totals 13 residues. Germline lookup yields CDR1 SEHNR and CDR2 FQNEAQ (reference sequence). Trimming shortened V by 4 bases and J by 8 bases, and 14 bases separated the two germline ends. The CDR3 loop reads CASSSNPTGEAFF. The CDR3 nucleotides read TGTGCCAGCAGCTCGAACCCAACAGGAGAAGCTTTCTTT.

The chain carries TRBV6-1 and TRBJ2-7; no firm D call. The CDR3 contains 14 residues. Trimming cost V 5 bases and J 2 bases, with 13 bases left between them. CDR1 is MNHNS, CDR2 SASEGT, per germline. The CDR3 DNA sequence: TGTGCCAGCAGTAATAGGAACCCTCCCTACGAGCAGTACTTC. Translation: CASSNRNPPYEQYF.

The rearrangement links TRBV10-2 to TRBJ2-1; possibly TRBD2 for D (5 bases). Trimming took 5 bases from V and 4 from J, leaving 12 bases between them. This CDR3 has 14 amino acids. Germline CDR1 and CDR2: WSHSY and SAAADI. CDR3 protein: CASSRTGIYNEQFF. The CDR3 bases are TGCGCCAGCAGTAGAACGGGAATTTACAATGAGCAGTTCTTC.

The rearrangement uses TRBV15 and TRBJ2-7; 8 bases are a match to TRBD1. CDR3 length equals 15 residues. V shed 0 bases and J 6 bases; nucleotides not matched to a gene: 7. CDR1 and CDR2 from the germline V gene are LNHNV and YYDKDF (reference sequence). CDR3 region: CATSRDQGATSEQYF. CDR3 in DNA: TGTGCCACCAGCAGAGATCAGGGGGCGACTTCCGAGCAGTACTTC.

CDR3: CASSLSPLYEQYF. CDR3 coding DNA: TGTGCCAGCAGTTTAAGCCCCCTTTACGAGCAGTACTTC. This chain connects TRBV5-4 to TRBJ2-7; D call uncertain. The V end lost 5 bases, the J end lost 4 bases, and 13 bases lay between the germline ends. Germline CDR1 reads SGHNT; CDR2 reads YYREEE (reference sequence). The CDR3 runs 13 residues.

The rearrangement joins TRBV28 to TRBJ2-5; D remains unclear. V was shortened by 6 bases and J by 5 bases, with 19 bases between the two germline ends. Germline V gene lookup returns CDR1 MDHEN and CDR2 SYDVKM. There are 15 residues in the CDR3. The CDR3 protein is CASSPSDTIRETQYF. CDR3 bases: TGTGCCAGCAGCCCATCAGACACCATACGGGAGACCCAGTACTTC.

The genes are TRBV9 and TRBJ2-4; the D gene is possibly TRBD1 (6 bases). Trimming left V 0 bases short and J 0 bases short, with 16 bases between. CDR1 SGDLS and CDR2 YYNGEE come from the germline V gene. The CDR3 spans 18 residues. For the CDR3, the DNA is TGTGCCAGCAGCGTAGATGGTAGGGACACCATAGCCAAAAACATTCAGTACTTC. Encoded protein: CASSVDGRDTIAKNIQYF.

The chain uses TRBV18 and TRBJ2-7; TRBD2 matches 12 bases. CDR3 length equals 16 residues. V trimming: 3 bases; J trimming: 7 bases; junction bases outside the gene matches: 10. Germline CDR1 and CDR2: KGHSH and LQKENI. CDR3 protein: CASSPPGLAGIGEQYF. CDR3 coding DNA: TGTGCCAGCTCACCTCCTGGACTAGCGGGAATTGGGGAGCAGTACTTC.

The rearrangement links TRBV5-1 to TRBJ2-7, with 7 bases lining up with TRBD1. From germline, CDR1 is SGHRS and CDR2 YFSETQ. The CDR3 consists of 15 residues. V lost 0 bases and J lost 0; bases outside the gene matches: 3. The CDR3, as DNA: TGCGCCAGCAGCTTGGGGGGACAGAGCTCCTACGAGCAGTACTTC. Encoded protein: CASSLGGQSSYEQYF.

The rearrangement links TRBV4-1 to TRBJ2-3; TRBD2 matches 10 bases. V lost 1 base and J lost 4; bases outside the gene matches: 8. This CDR3 is 17 amino acids long. Germline V gene sequence: CDR1 MGHRA, CDR2 YSYEKL. Here the CDR3 reads CASSQVMASGSPDTQYF. The CDR3 DNA reads as TGCGCCAGCAGCCAAGTTATGGCTAGCGGGAGCCCAGATACGCAGTATTTT.

The rearrangement joins TRBV5-8 to TRBJ2-7; D unresolved. The germline V gene encodes CDR1 SGHTS and CDR2 YDEGEE. Trimming took off 2 bases at V and 2 bases at J, with 11 bases between the two ends. The CDR3 sequence is 14 residues long. DNA for the CDR3: TGTGCCAGCAGCTTCGAGACACCGACCTACGAGCAGTACTTC. Its protein is CASSFETPTYEQYF.

This rearrangement joins TRBV2 to TRBJ2-3; TRBD1 matches at 9 bases. Looked up from germline, CDR1 is SNHLY and CDR2 is FYNNEI. CDR3 length equals 15 residues. The V gene end was trimmed by 6 bases and the J gene end by 4 bases; junction bases not matched to a gene: 8. The DNA of the CDR3 is TGTGCCAGCAGGGACAGGGGCGCCAGGTCAGATACGCAGTATTTT. As protein: CASRDRGARSDTQYF.

This clone has only one observation. The rearrangement uses TRBV11-2 and TRBJ2-1; maybe TRBD2 (6 bases). Germline CDR1 SGHAT, CDR2 FQNNGV. V was cut by 2 bases and J by 6 bases, with 14 bases left in between. CDR3 length: 15 residues. As DNA, the CDR3 is TGTGCCAGCAGCTTATCGGGGCAGGGAGGCAATGAGCAGTTCTTC. Its protein product is CASSLSGQGGNEQFF.

The V gene is TRBV4-3, the J gene TRBJ2-2; 11 positions agree with TRBD2. Trimming at V came to 3 bases and at J to 3 bases, leaving 18 bases not matched to a gene. The CDR3 runs 21 residues. CDR1 is LGHNA and CDR2 is YSLEER in the germline V gene. The CDR3 region is CASSHLGWPMELAGDTGELFF. The DNA for the CDR3 is TGCGCCAGCAGCCACTTGGGGTGGCCCATGGAACTAGCGGGAGACACCGGGGAGCTGTTTTTT.

V is TRBV19 and J is TRBJ2-1, with TRBD2 as a possible D gene (6 bases). CDR1 LNHDA and CDR2 SQIVND come from the germline V gene (reference sequence). The CDR3 contains 15 residues. V was clipped by 6 bases and J by 0 bases, with 12 bases between them. CDR3 DNA: TGTGCCAGTAGCGGGAGCCTTTTCTCCTACAATGAGCAGTTCTTC. Its protein is CASSGSLFSYNEQFF.

This chain joins TRBV9 and TRBJ2-5, with D unclear. CDR1 is SGDLS, CDR2 YYNGEE, per germline. The CDR3 is 13 residues long. The V and J ends lost 4 bases and 4 bases respectively, with 11 bases between them. CDR3: CASSSGARETQYF. CDR3 DNA sequence: TGTGCCAGCAGCTCAGGAGCTCGAGAGACCCAGTACTTC.